One and the same sample provided the 6 T cell receptor beta chains below, sequenced in a study of cytomegalovirus exposure and HLA in healthy donors. This PCR relied on a set of 60 Vbeta primers and 13 Jbeta primers. Generated by immunoSEQ multiplex PCR, the TCRdb table keeps only in-frame clones and is missing some. The sample contains around 110,000 clones, more than 70% of which appear only once. Sequenced: PBMCs. Source of these receptors: a man younger than 45 in good health and CMV-seronegative.

The genes are TRBV5-1 and TRBJ2-3; TRBD2 is a possible D gene (7 bases). This CDR3 has 15 amino acids. The germline gives CDR1 SGHRS, CDR2 YFSETQ. Trimming removed 6 bases at V and 0 bases at J, with 14 bases between. CDR3 nucleotides: TGCGCCAGCACCGCGGGGGCGCGAAGCACAGATACGCAGTATTTT. Its translation is CASTAGARSTDTQYF.

The V call is TRBV7-7, the J call TRBJ2-3, with TRBD2 matching 9 bases. This CDR3 has 13 amino acids. J was trimmed by 1 base and V by 8 bases; bases with no gene match: 1. The germline V gene encodes CDR1 SSHAT and CDR2 FNYEAQ (reference sequence). DNA for the CDR3: TGTGCCAGCGCTAGCGGGGGCACAGATACGCAGTATTTT. Residues: CASASGGTDTQYF. The whole variable domain, filled in from reference TRBV7-7 and TRBJ2-3, reads GAGVSQSPRYKVTKRGQDVTLRCDPISSHATLYWYQQALGQGPEFLTYFNYEAQPDKSGLPSDRFSAERPEGSISTLTIQRTEQRDSAMYRCASASGGTDTQYFGPGTRLTVL.

The V call is TRBV4-2, the J call TRBJ2-2, with 9 bases aligning to TRBD1. V lost 0 bases to trimming and J lost 8 bases; unmatched junction nucleotides: 13. Per germline, CDR1 LGHNA and CDR2 YNFKEQ. The CDR3 is 18 amino acids. This CDR3 is CASSQDPPGQGVRGELFF. The CDR3 nucleotides are TGTGCCAGCAGCCAAGACCCCCCGGGACAGGGTGTCCGGGGGGAGCTGTTTTTT.

This clone was observed a few times. The chain has TRBV20-1 and TRBJ2-1; D gene uncertain. Germline loops: CDR1 DFQATT, CDR2 SNEGSKA (reference sequence). V lost 5 bases to trimming and J lost 7 bases, with 6 bases between them. The CDR3 contains 10 residues. CDR3 sequence reads: CSAFINEQFF. In DNA form, the CDR3 reads TGCAGTGCTTTTATAAATGAGCAGTTCTTC.

This chain connects TRBV27 to TRBJ2-2, with 8 positions matching TRBD1. Germline V CDR1 and CDR2: MNHEY, SMNVEV (reference sequence). This CDR3 is built from 20 residues. The junction had 18 bases not matched to a gene; V was cut back by 3 bases and J by 3 bases. CDR3 loop: CASSFQRTGTGLPDTGELFF. For the CDR3, the DNA is TGTGCCAGCAGTTTCCAGAGGACAGGGACAGGCCTTCCCGACACCGGGGAGCTGTTTTTT.

The chain uses TRBV18 and TRBJ2-5; TRBD2 matches 8 bases. The CDR3 runs 13 residues. V lost 6 bases and J lost 5; bases outside the gene matches: 5. The germline V gene encodes CDR1 KGHSH and CDR2 LQKENI. CDR3 loop: CASSQAGDETQYF. The DNA of the CDR3 is TGTGCCAGCTCCCAAGCGGGAGACGAGACCCAGTACTTC.